These T cell receptor beta chains were read from a single sample in a study of blood T cell repertoires in COVID-19. Sequencing was performed with immunoSEQ multiplex PCR; in TCRdb, only in-frame clones are kept and a portion is missing. The sample holds over 150,000 clones, approximately 86% seen once. The sample comprised peripheral blood. These receptors all stem from a woman older than 75 with active or convalescent COVID-19. CDR3s include the opening cysteine and the closing phenylalanine or tryptophan. The D gene is left open where the match is weak. Clone size is stated in some rows and not others, as once, few, many or a class when expanded.

>TRBV7-3|.|TRBJ2-1|.
CASSLGTYNEQFF
TGTGCCAGCAGCTTAGGGACTTACAATGAGCAGTTCTTC
>TRBV6-4|TRBD2|TRBJ2-1|.
CASSLERGNEQFF
TGTGCCAGCAGTCTGGAGCGGGGCAATGAGCAGTTCTTC
>TRBV4-2|.|TRBJ1-2|.
CASSQDRKVYGYTF
TGTGCCAGCAGCCAAGACAGAAAAGTCTATGGCTACACCTTC
>TRBV7-9|.|TRBJ2-2|.
CASSPLAGATRELFF
TGTGCCAGCAGCCCGTTGGCGGGGGCGACCCGGGAGCTGTTTTTT
>TRBV2|.|TRBJ2-7|.
CASSIGQSHEQYF
TGTGCCAGCAGTATAGGACAGTCCCACGAGCAGTACTTC
>TRBV9|TRBD1|TRBJ2-7|.
CASSVDRTGEQYF
TGTGCCAGCAGCGTTGATCGGACAGGAGAGCAGTACTTC
>TRBV7-9|TRBD1|TRBJ1-2|.
CASSLSLPGGIGYTF
TGTGCCAGCAGCTTGTCGCTGCCAGGGGGCATTGGCTACACCTTC
>TRBV27|TRBD1|TRBJ2-6|.
CASSLSGQGYSGANVLTF
TGTGCCAGCAGTTTATCGGGACAGGGCTACTCTGGGGCCAACGTCCTGACTTTC
>TRBV11-2|.|TRBJ2-5|.
CASSPRQVKETQYF
TGTGCCAGCAGCCCTAGACAGGTGAAAGAGACCCAGTACTTC
>TRBV5-4|.|TRBJ1-1|.
CASSQQGTEAFF
TGTGCCAGCAGCCAACAGGGCACTGAAGCTTTCTTT
>TRBV19|TRBD2|TRBJ2-2|once
CASSPVGLAEQSTGELFF
TGTGCCAGTAGTCCCGTCGGACTAGCGGAGCAATCCACCGGGGAGCTGTTTTTT
>TRBV5-1|.|TRBJ1-1|.
CASSLGLTVNTEAFF
TGCGCCAGCAGCTTGGGGTTAACGGTGAACACTGAAGCTTTCTTT
>TRBV10-3|.|TRBJ2-3|.
CAISGTATDTQYF
TGTGCCATCAGTGGGACAGCCACAGATACGCAGTATTTT
>TRBV29-1|.|TRBJ1-2|.
CSVGDTENMGYTF
TGCAGCGTTGGGGACACGGAGAATATGGGCTACACCTTC
>TRBV28|TRBD1|TRBJ1-5|.
CASSPRGQGVNQPQHF
TGTGCCAGCAGTCCAAGGGGACAGGGAGTCAATCAGCCCCAGCATTTT
>TRBV6-4|.|TRBJ2-5|.
CASSESGEEKRQYF
TGTGCCAGCAGTGAGTCCGGGGAAGAAAAGAGGCAATACTTC
>TRBV7-8|TRBD1|TRBJ1-3|.
CASSGDRGNTIYF
TGTGCCAGCAGCGGGGACAGGGGAAACACCATATATTTT
>TRBV5-4|TRBD1|TRBJ2-1|.
CASSRRDSQIQFF
TGTGCCAGTTCCCGTCGGGACAGTCAAATTCAGTTCTTC
>TRBV3-1/TRBV3-2|.|TRBJ2-1|.
CASSPQVTSSYNEQFF
TGTGCCAGCAGCCCCCAGGTCACCAGCTCCTACAATGAGCAGTTCTTC
>TRBV3-1/TRBV3-2|.|TRBJ2-7|once
CASSQDRTPSPYEQYF
TGTGCCAGCAGCCAAGATCGTACTCCATCCCCCTACGAGCAGTACTTC
>TRBV27|.|TRBJ1-2|.
CASNGGSGVGGYTF
TGTGCCAGCAATGGGGGTTCGGGGGTGGGCGGCTACACCTTC
>TRBV29-1|TRBD1|TRBJ2-5|.
CSAGTGEETQYF
TGCAGCGCTGGGACAGGGGAAGAGACCCAGTACTTC
>TRBV5-1|.|TRBJ1-1|once
CASSLGPGRNPEAFF
TGCGCCAGCAGCTTGGGTCCTGGCAGAAATCCTGAAGCTTTCTTT
>TRBV29-1|TRBD2|TRBJ2-3|.
CSVEGLSGRPSTDTQYF
TGCAGCGTTGAAGGTCTGAGCGGGAGGCCGAGCACAGATACGCAGTATTTT
>TRBV30|TRBD2|TRBJ2-1|.
CAWTVVREGEQFF
TGTGCCTGGACCGTAGTCAGGGAGGGTGAGCAGTTCTTC
>TRBV5-1|TRBD1|TRBJ1-2|.
CASSYGQGDGYTF
TGCGCCAGCAGCTATGGACAGGGGGATGGCTACACCTTC
>TRBV29-1|TRBD2|TRBJ2-1|.
CSVSGRATYNEQFF
TGCAGCGTTAGCGGGAGGGCCACCTACAATGAGCAGTTCTTC
>TRBV15|.|TRBJ2-7|.
CATSRDKGSGYEQYF
TGTGCCACCAGCAGAGATAAAGGTAGCGGCTACGAGCAGTACTTC
>TRBV5-1|TRBD1|TRBJ1-4|.
CASSLGGGREKLFF
TGCGCCAGCAGCTTGGGAGGGGGCCGGGAAAAACTGTTTTTT
>TRBV5-1|.|TRBJ1-2|once
CASSLIPLGQTNYGYTF
TGCGCCAGCAGCTTAATACCCTTAGGACAGACTAACTATGGCTACACCTTC
>TRBV15|.|TRBJ1-1|.
CATSRYRADTEAFF
TGTGCCACCAGCAGGTACAGGGCGGACACTGAAGCTTTCTTT
>TRBV27|.|TRBJ2-6|.
CASSLYSSSMAGANVLTF
TGTGCCAGCAGTTTATATTCTTCCAGTATGGCTGGGGCCAACGTCCTGACTTTC
>TRBV7-2|TRBD1|TRBJ1-1|.
CASSVRQGGTEAFF
TGTGCCAGCAGCGTTAGACAGGGTGGCACTGAAGCTTTCTTT
>TRBV6-6|.|TRBJ1-1|.
CASSYERGLEAFF
TGTGCCAGCAGTTACGAGAGGGGACTTGAAGCTTTCTTT
>TRBV6-5|.|TRBJ1-4|.
CASSTTGRYEKLFF
TGTGCCAGCAGTACAACAGGGCGGTATGAAAAACTGTTTTTT
>TRBV28|.|TRBJ1-2|.
CASSWGRAGYGYTF
TGTGCCAGCAGTTGGGGACGAGCGGGCTATGGCTACACCTTC
>TRBV7-3|TRBD1|TRBJ2-1|few
CASSIQGQSYNEQFF
TGTGCCAGCAGCATACAGGGGCAATCCTACAATGAGCAGTTCTTC
>TRBV21-1|.|TRBJ1-5|few
CASSKARTDSNQPQHF
TGTGCCAGCAGCAAAGCGCGGACTGATAGCAATCAGCCCCAGCATTTT
>TRBV6-1|.|TRBJ1-1|.
CASSDSGQMNTEAFF
TGTGCCAGCAGTGACAGCGGACAGATGAACACTGAAGCTTTCTTT
>TRBV30|TRBD1|TRBJ1-1|many
CAWRTGDGTEAFF
TGTGCCTGGAGAACAGGGGATGGGACTGAAGCTTTCTTT
>TRBV28|.|TRBJ1-1|.
CASSFVRGEAFF
TGTGCCAGCAGTTTCGTAAGGGGTGAAGCTTTCTTT
>TRBV18|TRBD1|TRBJ1-4|.
CASSRRDSLYASNEKLFF
TGTGCCAGCTCACGAAGGGACAGCTTATACGCGAGTAATGAAAAACTGTTTTTT
>TRBV14|.|TRBJ1-2|.
CASSQVAQGYGYTF
TGTGCCAGCAGCCAAGTTGCACAGGGTTATGGCTACACCTTC
>TRBV5-1|TRBD2|TRBJ2-2|.
CASSLAGRAGELFF
TGCGCCAGCAGCTTGGCGGGGAGGGCCGGGGAGCTGTTTTTT
>TRBV11-3|TRBD1|TRBJ2-3|.
CASSHTGGDTQYF
TGTGCCAGCAGTCATACAGGGGGAGATACGCAGTATTTT
>TRBV7-8|.|TRBJ2-1|.
CASSSRTGDYNEQFF
TGTGCCAGCAGCTCTCGGACTGGGGACTACAATGAGCAGTTCTTC
>TRBV20-1|TRBD1|TRBJ1-2|.
CSASRGQGAGTNTF
TGCAGTGCTAGTAGGGGACAGGGGGCTGGTACGAACACCTTC
>TRBV10-1|.|TRBJ2-6|.
CASSEHSGANVLTF
TGCGCCAGCAGTGAGCACTCTGGGGCCAACGTCCTGACTTTC
>TRBV5-1|.|TRBJ2-3|.
CASSLASGADTQYF
TGCGCCAGCAGCTTGGCCTCCGGGGCAGATACGCAGTATTTT
>TRBV3-1/TRBV3-2|TRBD1|TRBJ1-4|.
CASSDRGWEKLFF
TGTGCCAGCAGCGACAGGGGTTGGGAAAAACTGTTTTTT
>TRBV30|TRBD1|TRBJ1-6|.
CAWDRGNSPLHF
TGTGCCTGGGACAGGGGCAATTCACCCCTCCACTTT
>TRBV6-5|.|TRBJ2-3|.
CASSYSESPPTDTQYF
TGTGCCAGCAGTTACTCGGAGAGCCCACCCACAGATACGCAGTATTTT
>TRBV5-1|.|TRBJ2-1|.
CASSLGAAHNEQFF
TGCGCCAGCAGCTTGGGGGCAGCCCACAATGAGCAGTTCTTC